These T cell receptor beta chains were read from a single sample in a study of cytomegalovirus exposure and HLA in healthy donors. Method: immunoSEQ multiplex PCR; TCRdb's copy keeps in-frame clones and lacks some. The sample records around 130,000 clones, more than 65% being singletons. The source material was PBMCs. The receptor set was obtained from a man aged 45 to 65 in good health and CMV-seronegative. The CDR3 runs from the conserved cysteine through the conserved F or W. A D gene is named only where the DNA matches it firmly. Only part of the rows carry a size: once, few, many, or a class if the clone is expanded.

clone_size | j_call | d_call | cdr3_length | v_call | cdr3_nt | cdr3_aa
. | TRBJ2-7 | TRBD1 | 12 | TRBV6-5 | TGTGCCAGCAGACTCAGGACAGGGGAAGAGTACTTC | CASRLRTGEEYF
. | TRBJ2-7 | . | 12 | TRBV18 | TGTGCCAGCTCACAAAGGGGATACGAGCAGTACTTC | CASSQRGYEQYF
. | TRBJ2-3 | . | 15 | TRBV5-5 | TGTGCCAGCAGCTTGGGACAGACCTCCACAGATACGCAGTATTTT | CASSLGQTSTDTQYF
. | TRBJ2-5 | . | 15 | TRBV2 | TGTGCCAGCGGAGGGGGGCGGGGGAACCAAGAGACCCAGTACTTC | CASGGGRGNQETQYF
. | TRBJ2-2 | . | 15 | TRBV2 | TGTGCCAGCAGTGAAGTAGGAAGGGGAACCGGGGAGCTGTTTTTT | CASSEVGRGTGELFF
few | TRBJ1-5 | . | 16 | TRBV25-1 | TGTGCCAGCAGTGCCGGGTCTCAGCCTTTCAATCAGCCCCAGCATTTT | CASSAGSQPFNQPQHF
. | TRBJ1-1 | . | 14 | TRBV25-1 | TGTGCCAGCAGTGTAAACGTCGGAGGCACTGAAGCTTTCTTT | CASSVNVGGTEAFF
. | TRBJ1-6 | TRBD1 | 15 | TRBV15 | TGTGCCACCAGCAGCCTTCCAGGGGGTCAATCACCCCTCCACTTT | CATSSLPGGQSPLHF
. | TRBJ2-7 | TRBD2 | 13 | TRBV5-6 | TGTGCCAGCAGCGGGACTAGGTCGGGGGAGCAGTACTTC | CASSGTRSGEQYF
. | TRBJ2-7 | . | 13 | TRBV19 | TGTGCCAGTAGTATTCAGGGTACCAACGAGCAGTACTTC | CASSIQGTNEQYF
. | TRBJ2-1 | . | 12 | TRBV2 | TGTGCCAGCAGCTCGCTAGACAATGAGCAGTTCTTC | CASSSLDNEQFF
. | TRBJ2-7 | TRBD1 | 13 | TRBV5-1 | TGCGCCAGTGCCGGGACAGGTCCCTACGAGCAGTACTTC | CASAGTGPYEQYF
few | TRBJ1-4 | TRBD1 | 16 | TRBV7-2 | TGTGCCAGCAGCTTACCGACAGGGAGAACTAATGAAAAACTGTTTTTT | CASSLPTGRTNEKLFF
. | TRBJ1-5 | TRBD1 | 16 | TRBV5-8 | TGTGCCAGCAGCATTACCGGGACAGGGGGGGATCAGCCCCAGCATTTT | CASSITGTGGDQPQHF
. | TRBJ2-1 | . | 12 | TRBV9 | TGTGCCAGCACCAGTAACTACAATGAGCAGTTCTTC | CASTSNYNEQFF
. | TRBJ2-7 | TRBD2 | 12 | TRBV7-2 | TGTGCCAGCAGCCTGACTAGCCGGGGGTTATACTTC | CASSLTSRGLYF
. | TRBJ2-2 | TRBD1 | 15 | TRBV30 | TGTGCCTGCACTCCGGACAGGGGACTCACCGGGGAGCTGTTTTTT | CACTPDRGLTGELFF
. | TRBJ2-2 | . | 14 | TRBV11-2 | TGTGCCAGCAGCCGGGGACACAACACCGGGGAGCTGTTTTTT | CASSRGHNTGELFF
. | TRBJ1-5 | TRBD1 | 16 | TRBV23-1 | TGCGCCAGCAGTCAATCTTCGGGACAGGGAGATCAGCCCCAGCATTTT | CASSQSSGQGDQPQHF
. | TRBJ1-2 | . | 15 | TRBV18 | TGTGCCAGCTCACCCATGACAGAGTGGGTCTATGGCTACACCTTC | CASSPMTEWVYGYTF
. | TRBJ2-1 | TRBD2 | 13 | TRBV19 | TGTGCCAGCAAGGGACTAGCCCACAATGAGCAGTTCTTC | CASKGLAHNEQFF
. | TRBJ1-2 | . | 13 | TRBV5-5 | TGTGCCAGCAGCGCGGACATCAACTATGGCTACACCTTC | CASSADINYGYTF
. | TRBJ2-1 | TRBD1 | 13 | TRBV2 | TGTGCCAGCAGTCAGACAGGGATTGATGAGCAGTTCTTC | CASSQTGIDEQFF
. | TRBJ2-3 | . | 14 | TRBV5-1 | TGCGCCAGCAGCTTGGAGGGGGGCACAGATACGCAGTATTTT | CASSLEGGTDTQYF
. | TRBJ1-2 | . | 14 | TRBV14 | TGTGCCAGCAGCCAAGAGTACAGATACTATGGCTACACCTTC | CASSQEYRYYGYTF
. | TRBJ2-5 | TRBD2 | 14 | TRBV12-5 | TGTGCTAGTGGTTGGGCGGGGGGGCAAGAGACCCAGTACTTC | CASGWAGGQETQYF
. | TRBJ1-1 | TRBD1 | 13 | TRBV6-1 | TGTGCCAGCCACCTGACAGGGAGGACTGAAGCTTTCTTT | CASHLTGRTEAFF
. | TRBJ1-1 | . | 17 | TRBV21-1 | TGTGCCAGCAGCAAAAGGGGGAGGGAAGGGGAAAGGACTGAAGCTTTCTTT | CASSKRGREGERTEAFF
. | TRBJ2-1 | . | 16 | TRBV7-8 | TGTGCCAGCAGCCCACGAGTCGGGGTAAGCTACAATGAGCAGTTCTTC | CASSPRVGVSYNEQFF
. | TRBJ1-2 | . | 15 | TRBV6-1 | TGTGCCAGCAGTGAACTCGGTCAGGGTAAAAGGGGCTACACCTTC | CASSELGQGKRGYTF
. | TRBJ1-4 | TRBD1 | 17 | TRBV4-3 | TGCGCCAGCAGCCAGTCCCGGGACAGGGCTGGGGATGAAAAACTGTTTTTT | CASSQSRDRAGDEKLFF
. | TRBJ2-7 | TRBD1 | 13 | TRBV6-6 | TGTGCCACTTCCTACAGGGGCCCCTACGAGCAGTACTTC | CATSYRGPYEQYF
once | TRBJ1-1 | . | 15 | TRBV5-1 | TGCGCCAGCAGCTTGGGGGGCACTATGAACACTGAAGCTTTCTTT | CASSLGGTMNTEAFF
. | TRBJ2-6 | . | 15 | TRBV4-3 | TGCGCCAGCAGCCTAGCAGGGTCCGGGGCCAACGTCCTGACTTTC | CASSLAGSGANVLTF
once | TRBJ1-4 | TRBD1 | 16 | TRBV19 | TGTGCCAGTAGTATAGGAGACAGGGACACTAATGAAAAACTGTTTTTT | CASSIGDRDTNEKLFF
. | TRBJ2-2 | . | 15 | TRBV9 | TGTGCCAGCAGCTACGACAGGGGAGGGACCGGGGAGCTGTTTTTT | CASSYDRGGTGELFF